These T cell receptor beta chains were read from a single sample in a study of Ad26.COV2.S vaccination and SARS-CoV-2 variants. Profiled with immunoSEQ multiplex PCR; TCRdb holds only in-frame clones, not every one. Altogether roughly 240,000 clones are present, more than 75% being singletons, with the ten largest covering around 11%. Sequencing was performed on peripheral blood, taken in a trial of Ad26.COV2.S vaccine versus placebo. The source of these receptors is a person between 18 and 65 years old who received the Ad26.COV2.S COVID-19 vaccine or a placebo. The CDR3 runs from the conserved cysteine through the conserved F or W. The D gene is left open where the match is weak. Not all rows give a size; the values are once, few, many and, for expanded clones, a class.

size,D,J,V,length,CDR3,DNA
-,TRBD1,TRBJ2-2,TRBV12-3/TRBV12-4,13,CASSYQGARELFF,TGTGCCAGCAGTTATCAGGGGGCGCGGGAGCTGTTTTTT
-,-,TRBJ1-3,TRBV18,21,CASSPTTTTGRLTTPGNTIYF,TGTGCCAGCTCACCCACTACCACCACCGGCCGACTAACGACTCCTGGAAACACCATATATTTT
-,-,TRBJ2-4,TRBV30,13,CAVERLAKNIQYF,TGTGCCGTCGAGAGACTAGCCAAAAACATTCAGTACTTC
once,TRBD1,TRBJ2-3,TRBV6-2/TRBV6-3,18,CASSYSPGQGLYTDTQYF,TGTGCCAGCAGTTACTCTCCGGGACAGGGGTTGTACACAGATACGCAGTATTTT
-,TRBD1,TRBJ1-6,TRBV27,15,CASTFTGTVASPLHF,TGTGCCAGCACCTTTACCGGGACAGTCGCCTCACCCCTCCACTTT
-,-,TRBJ1-3,TRBV6-5,15,CASSLAFDPGNTIYF,TGTGCCAGCAGTCTTGCCTTCGACCCCGGAAACACCATATATTTT
-,-,TRBJ1-1,TRBV19,14,CASSIKVANTEAFF,TGTGCCAGTAGTATAAAGGTGGCGAACACTGAAGCTTTCTTT
-,-,TRBJ2-7,TRBV9,13,CASSGGDSYEQYF,TGTGCCAGCAGCGGGGGAGACTCCTACGAGCAGTACTTC
-,-,TRBJ2-7,TRBV5-1,12,CASLGPTYEQYF,TGCGCCAGCCTCGGGCCCACCTACGAGCAGTACTTC
-,-,TRBJ2-3,TRBV28,12,CASSLGTDTQYF,TGTGCCAGCAGTTTGGGGACAGATACGCAGTATTTT
-,TRBD2,TRBJ2-5,TRBV7-9,14,CASSLGLAEETQYF,TGTGCCAGCAGCTTGGGACTAGCGGAAGAGACCCAGTACTTC
-,-,TRBJ2-1,TRBV9,17,CASSVRGRAASYNEQFF,TGTGCCAGCAGCGTCCGAGGGAGAGCGGCCTCCTACAATGAGCAGTTCTTC
-,-,TRBJ1-2,TRBV5-8,11,CASGDRYGYTF,TGTGCCAGCGGCGACAGGTATGGCTACACCTTC
-,TRBD2,TRBJ2-7,TRBV20-1,15,CSASMLSGRAYEQYF,TGCAGTGCTAGTATGCTCAGCGGGAGGGCCTACGAGCAGTACTTC
-,-,TRBJ2-1,TRBV10-3,14,CAISESTQYNEQFF,TGTGCCATCAGTGAGTCGACACAATACAATGAGCAGTTCTTC
-,-,TRBJ2-7,TRBV7-9,11,CASSLKDEQYF,TGTGCCAGCAGCTTGAAGGACGAGCAGTACTTC
-,-,TRBJ1-1,TRBV5-1,13,CASSPRGDTEAFF,TGCGCCAGCAGCCCGAGGGGGGACACTGAAGCTTTCTTT
-,TRBD2,TRBJ2-3,TRBV13,16,CASSLQRERSTDTQYF,TGTGCCAGCAGCTTACAGCGGGAGAGGAGCACAGATACGCAGTATTTT
-,-,TRBJ1-1,TRBV10-1,13,CASSGQLNTEAFF,TGCGCCAGCTCGGGACAATTGAACACTGAAGCTTTCTTT
-,TRBD2,TRBJ2-1,TRBV2,15,CASSTGLAGDNEQFF,TGTGCCAGCAGTACGGGACTAGCGGGGGACAATGAGCAGTTCTTC
-,-,TRBJ2-1,TRBV3-1/TRBV3-2,15,CASSQAPGTYNEQFF,TGTGCCAGCAGCCAAGCCCCAGGGACCTACAATGAGCAGTTCTTC
-,TRBD1,TRBJ2-3,TRBV5-1,16,CASSLASGGLADTQYF,TGCGCCAGCAGCTTGGCGTCAGGGGGTTTGGCAGATACGCAGTATTTT
-,-,TRBJ2-1,TRBV2,11,CASSPYNEQFF,TGTGCCAGCAGTCCTTACAATGAGCAGTTCTTC
-,-,TRBJ2-7,TRBV7-2,13,CASSLRPAWEQYF,TGTGCCAGCAGCCTTCGACCAGCCTGGGAGCAGTACTTC
-,-,TRBJ2-5,TRBV11-1,15,CASSLGLGTQETQYF,TGTGCCAGCAGCCTGGGCTTGGGCACCCAAGAGACCCAGTACTTC
-,-,TRBJ1-1,TRBV24-1,15,CATSDLPPRFPEAFF,TGTGCCACCAGTGATCTCCCCCCCAGATTTCCTGAAGCTTTCTTT
-,TRBD1,TRBJ2-2,TRBV27,17,CASSLRSGTGGWGELFF,TGTGCCAGCAGTCTCCGATCAGGGACAGGGGGCTGGGGGGAGCTGTTTTTT
-,-,TRBJ1-5,TRBV5-1,13,CASSFGLNQPQHF,TGCGCCAGCAGCTTCGGGCTCAATCAGCCCCAGCATTTT
-,-,TRBJ2-1,TRBV23-1,11,CASSLPGEQFF,TGCGCCAGCAGTTTACCCGGTGAGCAGTTCTTC
once,-,TRBJ2-3,TRBV2,16,CASSEIRGMGTDTQYF,TGTGCCAGCAGTGAAATCCGGGGAATGGGCACAGATACGCAGTATTTT
-,TRBD1,TRBJ1-2,TRBV3-1/TRBV3-2,15,CASSSFGGQPPGYTF,TGTGCCAGCAGCTCCTTCGGGGGACAGCCTCCCGGCTACACCTTC
-,TRBD1,TRBJ1-5,TRBV27,16,CASSNSGQVSNQPQHF,TGTGCCAGCAGCAACTCGGGACAGGTTAGCAATCAGCCCCAGCATTTT
-,TRBD2,TRBJ2-1,TRBV19,15,CASSIARTSGNEQFF,TGTGCCAGTAGTATAGCCCGGACTAGCGGAAATGAGCAGTTCTTC
-,-,TRBJ1-2,TRBV5-6,15,CASSFLERGSYGYTF,TGTGCCAGCAGCTTCTTAGAAAGGGGCAGCTATGGCTACACCTTC
once,TRBD2,TRBJ2-5,TRBV19,16,CASSIPSGGAVETQYF,TGTGCCAGTAGTATTCCTAGCGGGGGGGCCGTGGAGACCCAGTACTTC
-,-,TRBJ2-1,TRBV12-5,15,CASGSGAGGLDEQFF,TGTGCTAGTGGGTCGGGGGCCGGAGGGCTAGATGAGCAGTTCTTC
few,-,TRBJ1-3,TRBV30,19,CAWNHRVPSSLNSGNTIYF,TGTGCCTGGAACCACAGGGTGCCCTCATCACTTAACTCTGGAAACACCATATATTTT
-,-,TRBJ2-7,TRBV10-3,15,CAIRPLDRPAYEQYF,TGTGCCATCAGGCCCCTCGATCGGCCGGCGTACGAGCAGTACTTC
-,TRBD1,TRBJ2-3,TRBV5-6,15,CASSLGQGRPDTQYF,TGTGCCAGCAGCCTGGGACAGGGGCGCCCAGATACGCAGTATTTT
-,TRBD1,TRBJ2-7,TRBV7-9,15,CASSPDRDRYYEQYF,TGTGCCAGCAGCCCAGACCGGGACAGGTACTACGAGCAGTACTTC
-,-,TRBJ2-5,TRBV9,13,CASSYRESETQYF,TGTGCCAGCAGCTACAGGGAGTCGGAGACCCAGTACTTC
-,TRBD1,TRBJ2-7,TRBV18,12,CASSADRDEQYF,TGTGCCAGCTCAGCGGACAGGGACGAGCAGTACTTC
-,-,TRBJ1-1,TRBV28,13,CASSSSGTIEAFF,TGTGCCAGCAGTTCCTCAGGGACAATTGAAGCTTTCTTT
-,-,TRBJ2-7,TRBV28,14,CASSAPGAWGEQYF,TGTGCCAGCAGTGCTCCGGGGGCCTGGGGGGAGCAGTACTTC
few,TRBD2,TRBJ2-3,TRBV11-2,13,CASTFTGGDTQYF,TGTGCCAGCACCTTTACGGGGGGGGATACGCAGTATTTT
-,TRBD1,TRBJ2-1,TRBV10-2,15,CASSPDRAAYNEQFF,TGCGCCAGCAGCCCGGACAGGGCTGCCTACAATGAGCAGTTCTTC
-,TRBD1,TRBJ1-2,TRBV27,14,CASSFGDRARGYTF,TGTGCCAGCAGTTTTGGGGACAGGGCCCGAGGCTACACCTTC
-,-,TRBJ1-6,TRBV6-1,16,CASSEAVWSYNSPLHF,TGTGCCAGCAGTGAAGCGGTTTGGTCCTATAATTCACCCCTCCACTTT
-,TRBD1,TRBJ2-7,TRBV5-1,14,CASSYSTGPYEQYF,TGCGCCAGCAGCTATTCGACAGGGCCCTACGAGCAGTACTTC
-,TRBD1,TRBJ1-4,TRBV30,15,CAWSARDRSRGKLFF,TGTGCCTGGAGTGCGCGGGACAGAAGCAGAGGAAAACTGTTTTTT
-,-,TRBJ1-1,TRBV4-2,14,CASSQEGQNTEAFF,TGTGCCAGCAGCCAAGAAGGGCAGAACACTGAAGCTTTCTTT
-,-,TRBJ1-5,TRBV19,13,CASSNTGDQPQHF,TGTGCCAGTAGTAACACGGGAGATCAGCCCCAGCATTTT